What follows are 16 T cell receptor beta chains derived from one specimen sequenced in a study of OX40 agonist ivuxolimab in advanced cancers. The data were produced by immunoSEQ multiplex PCR, yet TCRdb's version contains in-frame clones alone and is incomplete. The sample includes tens of thousands of clones, around 82% seen only once; the top ten take around 2%. The source material was CD4+ or CD8+ T cells sorted from blood, sampled in a trial of the OX40 agonist ivuxolimab. Source of these receptors: an adult with an advanced solid tumor such as melanoma, head and neck, liver or kidney cancer.

This clone came up a few times. The rearrangement links TRBV29-1 to TRBJ2-2; the D gene is possibly TRBD1 (7 bases). This CDR3 has 15 residues. Per germline, CDR1 SQVTM and CDR2 ANQGSEA. V shed 6 bases and J shed 0 bases, with 14 bases lying between them. The CDR3 DNA follows: TGCAGCGTCAGGCAGGGGGGTACGAACACCGGGGAGCTGTTTTTT. Protein: CSVRQGGTNTGELFF.

This chain joins TRBV9 and TRBJ2-7; 12 bases align to TRBD2. V shed 4 bases, J shed 5 bases, and the junction held 13 bases outside the gene matches. The CDR3 spans 17 residues. Germline assignment: CDR1 SGDLS and CDR2 YYNGEE. The CDR3 is CASSPRLAGVLNHEQYF. CDR3 sequence (DNA): TGTGCCAGCAGCCCCCGACTAGCGGGGGTTTTGAACCACGAGCAGTACTTC.

The chain uses TRBV2 and TRBJ2-3; no reliable D call. This CDR3 spans 14 amino acids. Germline V gene data show CDR1 as SNHLY and CDR2 as FYNNEI. The V end was cut by 2 bases, the J end by 7 bases, with 13 bases between. CDR3 sequence reads: CASSERLLGNTQYF. DNA for the CDR3: TGTGCCAGCAGTGAACGACTCTTAGGGAATACGCAGTATTTT.

This clone was seen more than once but under ten times. The chain is built from TRBV29-1 and TRBJ1-1; 9 bases are shared with TRBD1. The CDR3 contains 18 residues. From germline, CDR1 is SQVTM and CDR2 ANQGSEA. After removal of 6 bases from V and 0 bases from J, the junction contained 17 bases not matched to a gene. CDR3 amino acids: CSVGTPGTGFLMNTEAFF. DNA for the CDR3: TGCAGCGTGGGAACCCCCGGGACAGGGTTTCTCATGAACACTGAAGCTTTCTTT. Together with reference TRBV29-1 and TRBJ1-1, the CDR3 gives the full variable domain: SAVISQKPSRDICQRGTSLTIQCQVDSQVTMMFWYRQQPGQSLTLIATANQGSEATYESGFVIDKFPISRPNLTFSTLTVSNMSPEDSSIYLCSVGTPGTGFLMNTEAFFGQGTRLTVV.

The J gene is TRBJ1-1, the V gene TRBV27; 7 bases line up with TRBD1. The CDR3 runs to 13 residues. V lost 6 bases and J lost 1; bases outside the gene matches: 2. CDR1 and CDR2 from the germline V gene are MNHEY and SMNVEV (reference sequence). The CDR3 protein is CASRGTANTEAFF. Here the CDR3 DNA reads TGTGCCAGCAGGGGGACAGCGAACACTGAAGCTTTCTTT.

The V gene is TRBV6-1, the J gene TRBJ2-7; D not resolved. The CDR3 runs 14 residues. Germline V gene data show CDR1 as MNHNS and CDR2 as SASEGT. V was shortened by 1 base and J by 2 bases, with 9 bases between the two germline ends. CDR3 sequence: CASSEEGDTYEQYF. The CDR3, as DNA: TGTGCCAGCAGTGAAGAGGGTGACACCTACGAGCAGTACTTC.

The J gene is TRBJ2-1, the V gene TRBV4-2, with D uncertain. Trimming shortened V by 4 bases and J by 4 bases, and 14 bases separated the two germline ends. The CDR3 is 15 amino acids. Germline loops: CDR1 LGHNA, CDR2 YNFKEQ. Here the CDR3 DNA reads TGTGCCAGCAGCCCCAGCCCGTGGGAATACAATGAGCAGTTCTTC. This encodes CASSPSPWEYNEQFF.

This chain joins TRBV27 and TRBJ2-3; possible D gene TRBD2, 5 bases. V was cut by 7 bases and J by 5 bases, with 16 bases left in between. The CDR3 length is 14 residues. Germline assignment: CDR1 MNHEY and CDR2 SMNVEV (reference sequence). The CDR3 protein is CASKFRAGEDTQYF. CDR3 nucleotides: TGTGCCAGCAAGTTCCGTGCCGGGGAAGATACGCAGTATTTT.

Concerning this clone itself: Compared with germline, one end of the junction differs, possibly owing to a read error. The chain uses TRBV18 and TRBJ2-7; D perhaps matches TRBD2 (6 bases). Germline V lookup: CDR1 KGHSH, CDR2 LQKENI. The CDR3 is 15 amino acids. CDR3 in amino acids: CAGSPAGRGLYEQYF. Here the CDR3 DNA reads TGTGCCGGCTCACCCGCGGGACGGGGACTCTACGAGCAGTACTTC.

The V call is TRBV5-1, the J call TRBJ1-6; possible D gene TRBD1, 6 bases. V gave up 4 bases and J gave up 4 bases, with 12 bases separating them. This CDR3 is built from 15 residues. Per germline, CDR1 SGHRS and CDR2 YFSETQ. The chain's CDR3 is CASSPGQIYNSPLHF. Here the CDR3 DNA reads TGCGCCAGCAGCCCTGGACAGATTTATAATTCACCCCTCCACTTT.

The chain has TRBV19 and TRBJ2-1; tentatively, D is TRBD1 (5 bases). The CDR3 covers 15 residues. In germline, CDR1 is LNHDA, CDR2 SQIVND (reference sequence). V was cut by 5 bases and J by 2 bases, with 13 bases left in between. Here the CDR3 DNA reads TGTGCCAGTAGTGCTAGGGGCTTGGCCTACAATGAGCAGTTCTTC. It encodes CASSARGLAYNEQFF.

The chain has TRBV2 and TRBJ1-4; 7 bases agree with TRBD1. V shed 6 bases, J shed 5 bases, and the junction held 9 bases outside the gene matches. CDR1 SNHLY and CDR2 FYNNEI come from the germline V gene. The CDR3 sequence is 15 residues long. CDR3 sequence (DNA): TGTGCCAGCAGGCCACGACAGGGAGCAAATGAAAAACTGTTTTTT. Encoded protein: CASRPRQGANEKLFF.

This rearrangement joins TRBV7-2 to TRBJ2-5; D not certain. Germline loops: CDR1 SGHTA, CDR2 FQGNSA. This CDR3 region has 16 residues. V was trimmed by 1 base and J by 9 bases, leaving 21 bases between them. The CDR3 sequence is CASSLEVSSRLGAQYF. Here the CDR3 DNA reads TGTGCCAGCAGCTTAGAAGTATCCTCGCGCCTTGGGGCCCAGTACTTC.

This chain links TRBV11-2 with TRBJ2-7; D is unresolved. The CDR3 sequence is 14 residues long. With 0 bases removed from V and 0 bases from J, the gap between germline ends came to 6 bases. Germline assignment: CDR1 SGHAT and CDR2 FQNNGV. CDR3 region: CASSLENPSYEQYF. The CDR3, as DNA: TGTGCCAGCAGCTTAGAAAACCCCTCCTACGAGCAGTACTTC.

CDR3 nucleotides: TGTGCCAGCAGCAGGCCCGGGACAGCCAACACCGGGGAGCTGTTTTTT. Residues: CASSRPGTANTGELFF. The chain joins TRBV5-5 to TRBJ2-2; TRBD1 matches at 7 bases. CDR1 is SGHKS, CDR2 YYEKEE, per germline (reference sequence). Unmatched junction bases numbered 8, after V lost 4 bases and J lost 2 bases. This CDR3 has 16 residues.

This chain uses TRBV5-1 with TRBJ1-1; perhaps TRBD1 as D (5 bases). The CDR3 consists of 16 residues. Trimming shortened V by 0 bases and J by 0 bases, and 12 bases separated the two germline ends. Germline V lookup: CDR1 SGHRS, CDR2 YFSETQ. DNA for the CDR3: TGCGCCAGCAGCTTGGGACAGATCCTCATGAACACTGAAGCTTTCTTT. Residues: CASSLGQILMNTEAFF.